This T cell receptor (beta chain) came from a study of T cells in Graves' hyperthyroidism and ophthalmopathy. V lost 2 bases and J lost 5, with 9 bases in between. Germline V gene data show CDR1 as SQVTM and CDR2 as ANQGSEA. CDR3 length equals 12 residues. Authors of the study amplified TCR beta CDR3 regions from RNA transcripts. First-round RT-PCR with HTBI primers amplified the TCR CDR3 region. TCRdb independently ran MiXCR on the multiplex PCR reads; one entry per CDR3 protein. The repertoire has around 800,000 distinct CDR3 sequences, 35% to 45% of them found once; the top ten carry approximately 8.7%.

Source material: blood. The chain recombines TRBV29-1 with TRBJ2-5; D unresolved. The TCR originated in a man between 18 and 29 years old with Graves' hyperthyroidism. The CDR3 reads CSVESSSETQYF. The CDR3, as DNA: TGCAGCGTTGAATCGAGTAGCGAGACCCAGTACTTC.